This TCR beta chain was retrieved from a study of blood T cell repertoires in COVID-19. Turning to the study itself: The cDNA or gDNA used as material had been derived from T cells, B-cell-depleted T cells, or PBMCs.

The germline CDR1 and CDR2 sequences are SGHTA and FQGNSA. The CDR3 has 14 amino acids. Regarding this clone: A read error may account for a junction end that differs from germline.

Measured with immunoSEQ multiplex PCR; TCRdb has only the in-frame clones, and not every one. The table shows around 140,000 clones, with 87% occurring only once. The sequencing sample was made of peripheral blood. The chain uses TRBV7-2 and TRBJ1-5; D is perhaps TRBD1 (6 bases). The TCR comes from a man older than 75 with acute or convalescent COVID-19. CDR3 in DNA: TGTGCCAGCAACTTACAGGGAGGTAATCAGCCCCAGCATTTT. This translates into CASNLQGGNQPQHF.